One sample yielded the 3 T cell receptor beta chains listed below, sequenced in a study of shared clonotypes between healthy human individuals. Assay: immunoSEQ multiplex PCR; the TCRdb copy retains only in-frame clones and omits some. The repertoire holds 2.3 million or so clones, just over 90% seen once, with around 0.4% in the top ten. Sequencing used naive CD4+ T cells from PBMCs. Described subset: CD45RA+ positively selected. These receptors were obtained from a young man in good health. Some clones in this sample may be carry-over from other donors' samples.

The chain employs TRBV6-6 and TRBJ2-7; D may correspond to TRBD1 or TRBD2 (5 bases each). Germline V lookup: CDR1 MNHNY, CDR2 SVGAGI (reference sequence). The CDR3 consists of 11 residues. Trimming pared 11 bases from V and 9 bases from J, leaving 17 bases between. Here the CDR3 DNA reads TGTGCCTCCCTTGGGGGAAAAGGGCAGTACTTC. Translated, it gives CASLGGKGQYF.

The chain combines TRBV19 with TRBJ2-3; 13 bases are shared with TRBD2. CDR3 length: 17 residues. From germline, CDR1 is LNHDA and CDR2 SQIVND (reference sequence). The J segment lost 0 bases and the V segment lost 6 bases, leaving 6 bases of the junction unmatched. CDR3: CASSPGTSGNSTDTQYF. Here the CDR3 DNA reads TGTGCCAGTAGCCCCGGGACTAGCGGGAATAGCACAGATACGCAGTATTTT.

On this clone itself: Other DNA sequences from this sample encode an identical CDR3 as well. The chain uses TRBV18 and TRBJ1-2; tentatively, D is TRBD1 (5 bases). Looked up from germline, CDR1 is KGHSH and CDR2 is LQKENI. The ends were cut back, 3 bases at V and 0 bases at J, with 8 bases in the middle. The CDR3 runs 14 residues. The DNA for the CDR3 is TGTGCCAGCTCACCTGGGACCACTAACTATGGCTACACCTTC. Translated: CASSPGTTNYGYTF.